The 31 T cell receptor beta chains below were found in one sample sequenced in a study of blood T cell repertoires in COVID-19. Sequencing was performed with immunoSEQ multiplex PCR; in TCRdb, only in-frame clones are kept and a portion is missing. The repertoire consists of 30,000 to 40,000 clones, with nearly 90% occurring once and the leading ten covering about 25%. Material for sequencing was peripheral blood. All receptors derive from a man aged 55 to 69 with active or convalescent COVID-19.

V is TRBV14 and J is TRBJ2-1, with 10 bases matching TRBD2. The CDR3 has 15 amino acids. With 4 bases clipped from V and 5 bases from J, the junction kept 5 bases outside the gene matches. Germline V gives CDR1 SGHDN, CDR2 FVKESK. CDR3 residues: CASSPLAGENNEQFF. The CDR3 nucleotides read TGTGCCAGCAGCCCGCTAGCGGGAGAGAACAATGAGCAGTTCTTC. The full variable domain, with the rest looked up from reference TRBV14 and TRBJ2-1, is EAGVTQFPSHSVIEKGQTVTLRCDPISGHDNLYWYRRVMGKEIKFLLHFVKESKQDESGMPNNRFLAERTGGTYSTLKVQPAELEDSGVYFCASSPLAGENNEQFFGPGTRLTVL.

This rearrangement joins TRBV29-1 to TRBJ2-7; 9 nucleotides align to TRBD2. V trimming: 2 bases; J trimming: 3 bases; junction bases outside the gene matches: 2. The germline V gene has CDR1 SQVTM and CDR2 ANQGSEA. The CDR3 extends over 13 amino acids. The DNA of the CDR3 is TGCAGCGTTGAATCTAGCGGGGTCTACGAGCAGTACTTC. Protein: CSVESSGVYEQYF.

J is TRBJ2-3 and V is TRBV15; tentatively, D is TRBD2 (5 bases). V lost 0 bases to trimming and J lost 2 bases, with 15 bases between them. The V gene's germline CDR1 is LNHNV and CDR2 YYDKDF (reference sequence). There are 17 residues in the CDR3. As DNA, the CDR3 is TGTGCCACCAGCAGAGATAGTCCACTAGACTTCACAGATACGCAGTATTTT. Its translation is CATSRDSPLDFTDTQYF.

The rearrangement joins TRBV19 to TRBJ2-7, with TRBD1 identical over 8 bases. The CDR3 loop spans 18 amino acids. J lost 0 bases, V lost 3 bases, and 13 bases had no gene match. Germline CDR1 and CDR2: LNHDA and SQIVND (reference sequence). The CDR3 nucleotides read TGTGCCAGTAGTATCGGACAGGGAGGTAGAGCGGGCTCCTACGAGCAGTACTTC. As protein: CASSIGQGGRAGSYEQYF. The complete variable domain, with remaining parts taken from reference TRBV19 and TRBJ2-7, reads DGGITQSPKYLFRKEGQNVTLSCEQNLNHDAMYWYRQDPGQGLRLIYYSQIVNDFQKGDIAEGYSVSREKKESFPLTVTSAQKNPTAFYLCASSIGQGGRAGSYEQYFGPGTRLTVT.

This clone was seen a few times. The chain carries TRBV2 and TRBJ2-5, with 11 nucleotides matching TRBD2. Germline CDR1 is SNHLY and CDR2 is FYNNEI. The CDR3 length is 16 residues. V lost 6 bases to trimming and J lost 4 bases; unmatched junction nucleotides: 10. The CDR3 DNA reads as TGTGCCAGCAGGAGGTTTGGGACTAGCGGAGCAGAGACCCAGTACTTC. Translated, it gives CASRRFGTSGAETQYF.

CDR3 nucleotide sequence: TGTGCCAGCTCACCGGGACAGCTTAACGAGCAGTACTTC. Protein sequence: CASSPGQLNEQYF. The V and J genes are TRBV18 and TRBJ2-7; TRBD1 aligns across 7 bases. This CDR3 has 13 residues. The germline gives CDR1 KGHSH, CDR2 LQKENI. Trimming cost V 3 bases and J 5 bases; bases outside gene matches: 4.

The chain combines TRBV15 with TRBJ2-3, with 8 bases that match TRBD2. The ends lost 1 base at V and 7 bases at J; junction bases unmatched: 10. Germline loops: CDR1 LNHNV, CDR2 YYDKDF (reference sequence). There are 16 residues in the CDR3. This CDR3 reads CATSRATGRAGYTQYF. As DNA, the CDR3 is TGTGCCACCAGCAGAGCCACCGGGAGGGCCGGGTATACGCAGTATTTT.

V and J are TRBV24-1 and TRBJ1-1; 11 bases agree with TRBD1. CDR1 and CDR2 (germline): KGHDR, SFDVKD. This CDR3 spans 16 amino acids. V lost 4 bases to trimming and J lost 4 bases; unmatched junction nucleotides: 7. CDR3 amino acids: CATSEQTGTGGTEAFF. CDR3 in DNA: TGTGCCACCAGTGAACAGACCGGGACAGGGGGCACTGAAGCTTTCTTT.

This clone has just one count. The genes are TRBV9 and TRBJ1-1, with D possibly being TRBD1 (6 bases). The CDR3 extends over 14 amino acids. V shed 2 bases and J shed 1 base, with 9 bases lying between them. Germline V lookup: CDR1 SGDLS, CDR2 YYNGEE. The CDR3 DNA follows: TGTGCCAGCAGCGTTGGGGGCACGAACACTGAAGCTTTCTTT. Its translation: CASSVGGTNTEAFF.

Only one count was recorded for this clone. CDR3 loop: CASKPQTSGNEQFF. The DNA for the CDR3 is TGCGCCAGCAAACCTCAGACTAGCGGGAATGAGCAGTTCTTC. The chain joins TRBV5-1 to TRBJ2-1; 10 bases align to TRBD2. Germline CDR1 reads SGHRS; CDR2 reads YFSETQ. The CDR3 totals 14 residues. Trimming cost V 6 bases and J 7 bases; bases outside gene matches: 7.

The V and J genes are TRBV4-2 and TRBJ2-2; TRBD1 agrees at 10 bases. CDR1 is LGHNA and CDR2 is YNFKEQ in the germline V gene. The V and J ends lost 4 bases and 2 bases, in that order; junction bases with no gene match: 7. This CDR3 is 17 amino acids long. This chain's CDR3 is CASSPGTGATNTGELFF. The CDR3 nucleotides read TGTGCCAGCAGCCCCGGGACAGGGGCCACTAACACCGGGGAGCTGTTTTTT.

This chain connects TRBV7-6 to TRBJ2-1; 9 positions match TRBD2. Germline lookup yields CDR1 SGHVS and CDR2 FNYEAQ. Trimming at V came to 5 bases and at J to 4 bases, leaving 12 bases not matched to a gene. The CDR3 runs to 17 residues. The CDR3 sequence: CASSQQASGKGYNEQFF. DNA for the CDR3: TGTGCCAGCAGCCAGCAGGCTAGCGGGAAGGGGTACAATGAGCAGTTCTTC.

V gene TRBV10-3 combines with J gene TRBJ2-7; weak D call: TRBD2 (6 bases). Germline CDR1 and CDR2: ENHRY and SYGVKD. There are 14 residues in the CDR3. Trimming removed 2 bases at V and 6 bases at J, with 14 bases between. DNA for the CDR3: TGTGCCATCAGTGAGATAGCGGAGGCGTCCGAGCAGTACTTC. This translates into CAISEIAEASEQYF.

The gene calls are TRBV7-9 and TRBJ1-6; D perhaps matches TRBD1 (5 bases). V lost 3 bases, J lost 5 bases, and 8 bases lay in between. Germline V gene sequence: CDR1 SEHNR, CDR2 FQNEAQ (reference sequence). The CDR3 covers 14 residues. This CDR3 is CASSFGGDNSPLHF. In DNA, the CDR3 is TGTGCCAGCAGCTTTGGGGGGGATAATTCACCCCTCCACTTT.

The chain employs TRBV18 and TRBJ2-7; D is possibly TRBD2 (6 bases). Germline V gene lookup returns CDR1 KGHSH and CDR2 LQKENI. The CDR3 totals 19 residues. Deletions cut 0 bases from V and 1 base from J, with 22 bases between. CDR3 in DNA: TGTGCCAGCTCACCACCGTCCCTGGGACTGACCTCTCAATCCTACGAGCAGTACTTC. It translates to CASSPPSLGLTSQSYEQYF.

The V and J genes are TRBV7-6 and TRBJ2-7, with D perhaps given as TRBD1 or TRBD2 (7 bases each). The CDR3 is 14 amino acids. Trimming removed 5 bases at V and 3 bases at J, with 14 bases between. The germline CDR1 and CDR2 sequences are SGHVS and FNYEAQ. The CDR3 sequence: CASSIGGGGYEQYF. CDR3 DNA: TGTGCCAGCAGCATAGGGGGCGGGGGCTACGAGCAGTACTTC.

The chain couples TRBV5-1 to TRBJ1-4; TRBD1 matches at 8 bases. The length of the CDR3 is 14 residues. From germline, CDR1 is SGHRS and CDR2 YFSETQ. V was pared by 5 bases and J by 4 bases, with 4 bases of the junction left unmatched. Here the CDR3 reads CASSSGQGNEKLFF. The CDR3 bases are TGCGCCAGCAGTTCCGGACAGGGTAATGAAAAACTGTTTTTT.

The rearrangement uses TRBV6-5 and TRBJ2-7; D may be TRBD2 (6 bases). This CDR3 is built from 13 residues. Germline V gene lookup returns CDR1 MNHEY and CDR2 SVGAGI. The V and J ends lost 7 bases and 0 bases respectively, with 10 bases between them. The CDR3 reads CASNSGNSYEQYF. Here the CDR3 DNA reads TGTGCCAGCAATAGCGGCAACTCCTACGAGCAGTACTTC.

V gene TRBV4-2 combines with J gene TRBJ1-4; 10 nucleotides agree with TRBD1. This CDR3 is built from 16 residues. Germline CDR1 LGHNA, CDR2 YNFKEQ. Trimming cost V 4 bases and J 0 bases; bases outside gene matches: 2. The CDR3 nucleotides read TGTGCCAGCAGCCCAGGACAGGGGGCAACTAATGAAAAACTGTTTTTT. Its protein product is CASSPGQGATNEKLFF.

The chain joins TRBV10-3 to TRBJ1-1, with TRBD1 matching 7 bases. CDR1 is ENHRY, CDR2 SYGVKD, per germline. This CDR3 contains 16 residues. V lost 3 bases and J lost 1; bases outside the gene matches: 8. In DNA, the CDR3 is TGTGCCATCAGTGATCAGGGGGGAAAAAGGAACACTGAAGCTTTCTTT. It codes for CAISDQGGKRNTEAFF.

This rearrangement joins TRBV2 to TRBJ1-6, with TRBD1 as a possible D gene (6 bases). The germline gives CDR1 SNHLY, CDR2 FYNNEI. Trimming cost V 7 bases and J 7 bases, with 23 bases left between them. The CDR3 is 17 amino acids. The CDR3 nucleotides are TGTGCCAGCACCCGAAGGGTATCAGGGGTGAAGAATTCACCCCTCCACTTT. Translated, it gives CASTRRVSGVKNSPLHF.

The rearrangement uses TRBV27 and TRBJ2-1; 7 nucleotides agree with TRBD1. Losses at the gene ends were 6 bases for V and 6 bases for J; bases not matched to a gene: 11. Germline V gene data show CDR1 as MNHEY and CDR2 as SMNVEV (reference sequence). This CDR3 region has 15 residues. CDR3 coding DNA: TGTGCCAGCAGAAATGACAGGGCAAGTGGCAATGAGCAGTTCTTC. Translating it yields CASRNDRASGNEQFF.

This clone was detected once. The chain combines TRBV6-6 with TRBJ1-2, with 9 bases that match TRBD1. This CDR3 spans 16 amino acids. V gave up 4 bases and J gave up 4 bases; unmatched junction bases: 10. Per germline, CDR1 MNHNY and CDR2 SVGAGI (reference sequence). CDR3 DNA: TGTGCCAGCAGTTCGACAGGGGGTGGGTTAAGCTATGGCTACACCTTC. Amino acid sequence: CASSSTGGGLSYGYTF.

The V and J genes are TRBV7-2 and TRBJ1-2; possible D gene TRBD1, 5 bases. CDR1 is SGHTA and CDR2 is FQGNSA in the germline V gene. The V end lost 6 bases, the J end lost 4 bases, and 24 bases lay between the germline ends. This CDR3 has 17 amino acids. Written as DNA, the CDR3 is TGTGCCAGCAGATCCCGGCCGGGGACCCTGGGGGGCTATGGCTACACCTTC. This sequence encodes CASRSRPGTLGGYGYTF.

The chain is built from TRBV6-5 and TRBJ1-2, with 9 bases that match TRBD1. With 5 bases clipped from V and 7 bases from J, the junction kept 8 bases outside the gene matches. In germline, CDR1 is MNHEY, CDR2 SVGAGI. CDR3 length: 14 amino acids. This CDR3 reads CASSPQGAGGGYTF. CDR3 nucleotides: TGTGCCAGCAGTCCACAGGGGGCTGGTGGTGGCTACACCTTC.

This sequence joins TRBV3-1 (or the pseudogene TRBV3-2) and TRBJ2-1, with TRBD1 as a possible D gene (6 bases). CDR1 is LGHDT and CDR2 is YNNKEL in the germline V gene (reference sequence). Trimming removed 6 bases from V and 10 bases from J, with 19 bases in between. The CDR3 loop spans 14 amino acids. The CDR3 reads CASSTGFPNGEQFF. The DNA for the CDR3 is TGTGCCAGCAGTACAGGGTTCCCCAATGGCGAGCAGTTCTTC.

The chain is built from TRBV5-1 and TRBJ2-7; no clear D gene. The CDR3 length is 13 residues. CDR1 and CDR2 from the germline V gene are SGHRS and YFSETQ. Deletions cut 4 bases from V and 0 bases from J, with 8 bases between. CDR3 in DNA: TGCGCCAGCAGCACGTTCAGCTCCTACGAGCAGTACTTC. Protein product: CASSTFSSYEQYF.

This clone has only a few counts. The rearrangement links TRBV7-9 to TRBJ2-7; tentative D call: TRBD2 (6 bases). Trimming removed 6 bases from V and 3 bases from J, with 18 bases in between. The germline V gene encodes CDR1 SEHNR and CDR2 FQNEAQ (reference sequence). This CDR3 has 15 residues. The CDR3 spells CASRPSADRGYEQYF. The CDR3 nucleotides are TGTGCCAGCAGACCTAGCGCCGATAGGGGCTACGAGCAGTACTTC.

The V and J genes are TRBV14 and TRBJ2-3, with D perhaps matching TRBD2 (6 bases). The CDR3 runs 14 residues. Germline V lookup: CDR1 SGHDN, CDR2 FVKESK. Trimming left V 7 bases short and J 0 bases short, with 11 bases between. This CDR3 reads CASKISGSTDTQYF. In DNA form, the CDR3 reads TGTGCCAGCAAGATAAGCGGGAGCACAGATACGCAGTATTTT. The full variable domain, rest sourced from reference TRBV14 and TRBJ2-3, is EAGVTQFPSHSVIEKGQTVTLRCDPISGHDNLYWYRRVMGKEIKFLLHFVKESKQDESGMPNNRFLAERTGGTYSTLKVQPAELEDSGVYFCASKISGSTDTQYFGPGTRLTVL.

The rearrangement uses TRBV5-6 and TRBJ2-7; 8 positions match TRBD1. The CDR3 has 14 residues. Germline V lookup: CDR1 SGHDT, CDR2 YYEEEE. The V segment lost 0 bases and the J segment 5 bases; nucleotides outside the gene matches: 4. This chain's CDR3 is CASSLGQGTHEQYF. DNA for the CDR3: TGTGCCAGCAGCTTGGGACAGGGGACCCACGAGCAGTACTTC. The entire variable domain, with the rest obtained from reference TRBV5-6 and TRBJ2-7, is as follows: DAGVTQSPTHLIKTRGQQVTLRCSPKSGHDTVSWYQQALGQGPQFIFQYYEEEERQRGNFPDRFSGHQFPNYSSELNVNALLLGDSALYLCASSLGQGTHEQYFGPGTRLTVT.

The chain joins TRBV28 to TRBJ2-7; 8 nucleotides match TRBD1. V dropped 8 bases and J dropped 2; count of bases not matched to a gene: 8. Germline CDR1 and CDR2: MDHEN and SYDVKM. The CDR3 has 14 amino acids. Written as DNA, the CDR3 is TGTGCCAGCCTAGACAGGGGAGTCCCCTACGAGCAGTACTTC. Protein sequence: CASLDRGVPYEQYF. Full variable domain (remainder filled in from reference TRBV28 and TRBJ2-7): DVKVTQSSRYLVKRTGEKVFLECVQDMDHENMFWYRQDPGLGLRLIYFSYDVKMKEKGDIPEGYSVSREKKERFSLILESASTNQTSMYLCASLDRGVPYEQYFGPGTRLTVT.